This T cell receptor (beta chain) comes out of a study of OX40 agonist ivuxolimab in advanced cancers. Study background: Ivuxolimab was administered intravenously to patients at 0.01 to 10 mg/kg every 2 weeks. Every patient in dose escalation had hepatocellular carcinoma, melanoma, renal cell or head and neck cancer. Findings of the study overall: Certain nonresponding patients likewise had low normalized T-cell clonal expansion. Antigen specificity was not determined for the expanded peripheral T cells.

V shed 4 bases and J 2 bases; nucleotides not matched to a gene: 4. The length of the CDR3 is 14 residues. Germline values: CDR1 SGHKS, CDR2 YYEKEE (reference sequence). A note on this clone: Its specificity is unknown.

Only in-frame clones appear in the TCRdb table, and some are missing; sequencing was by immunoSEQ multiplex PCR. The sample includes under 15,000 clones, about 69% of them seen just once. This sequence joins TRBV5-5 and TRBJ2-5; TRBD1 matches at 8 bases. The sequence derives from an adult with an advanced solid tumor such as melanoma, head and neck, liver or kidney cancer. The sample consisted of CD4+ or CD8+ T cells sorted from blood, taken in a trial of the OX40 agonist ivuxolimab. The CDR3 DNA is TGTGCCAGCAGCAACGGACAGGGTCAAGAGACCCAGTACTTC. Translation: CASSNGQGQETQYF.